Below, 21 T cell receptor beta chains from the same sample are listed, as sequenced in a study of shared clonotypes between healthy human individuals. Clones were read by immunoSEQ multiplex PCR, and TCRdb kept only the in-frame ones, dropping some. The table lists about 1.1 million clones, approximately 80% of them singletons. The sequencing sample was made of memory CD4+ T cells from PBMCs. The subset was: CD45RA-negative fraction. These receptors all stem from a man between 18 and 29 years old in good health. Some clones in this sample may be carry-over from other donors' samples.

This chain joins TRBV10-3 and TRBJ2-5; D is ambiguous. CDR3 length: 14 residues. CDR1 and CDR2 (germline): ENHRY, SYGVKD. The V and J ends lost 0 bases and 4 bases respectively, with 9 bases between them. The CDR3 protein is CAISESSLLETQYF. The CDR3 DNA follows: TGTGCCATCAGTGAGTCGAGCCTTTTAGAGACCCAGTACTTC.

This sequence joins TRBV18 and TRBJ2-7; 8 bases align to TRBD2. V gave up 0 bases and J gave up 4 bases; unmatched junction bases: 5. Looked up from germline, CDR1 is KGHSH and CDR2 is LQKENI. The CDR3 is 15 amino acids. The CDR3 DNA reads TGTGCCAGCTCACCACCTTCTAGCGGGCAATACGAGCAGTACTTC. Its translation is CASSPPSSGQYEQYF.

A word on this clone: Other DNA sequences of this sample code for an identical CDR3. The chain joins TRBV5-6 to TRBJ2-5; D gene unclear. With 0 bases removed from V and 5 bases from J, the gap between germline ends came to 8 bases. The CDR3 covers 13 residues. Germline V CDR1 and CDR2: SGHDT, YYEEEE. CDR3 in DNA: TGTGCCAGCAGCTTGGCCGTGGGGGAGACCCAGTACTTC. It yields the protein CASSLAVGETQYF.

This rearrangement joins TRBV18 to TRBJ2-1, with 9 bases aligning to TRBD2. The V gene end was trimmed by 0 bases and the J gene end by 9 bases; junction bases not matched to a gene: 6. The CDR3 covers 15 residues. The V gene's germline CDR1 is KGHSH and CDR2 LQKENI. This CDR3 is CASSPPSGRLGEQFF. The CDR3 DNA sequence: TGTGCCAGCTCACCACCTAGCGGGAGATTGGGTGAGCAGTTCTTC.

Written as DNA, the CDR3 is TGTGCCAGCAGCCCCACAGGGGGAGGAGGCTACACCTTC. Translation: CASSPTGGGGYTF. V is TRBV11-2 and J is TRBJ1-2, with TRBD1 matching 8 bases. Germline CDR1 reads SGHAT; CDR2 reads FQNNGV. The CDR3 sequence is 13 residues long. Trimming took 5 bases from V and 8 from J; bases not matched to a gene: 7. The full variable domain, in which reference TRBV11-2 and TRBJ1-2 provide the parts outside the CDR3, is EAGVAQSPRYKIIEKRQSVAFWCNPISGHATLYWYQQILGQGPKLLIQFQNNGVVDDSQLPKDRFSAERLKGVDSTLKIQPAKLEDSAVYLCASSPTGGGGYTFGSGTRLTVV.

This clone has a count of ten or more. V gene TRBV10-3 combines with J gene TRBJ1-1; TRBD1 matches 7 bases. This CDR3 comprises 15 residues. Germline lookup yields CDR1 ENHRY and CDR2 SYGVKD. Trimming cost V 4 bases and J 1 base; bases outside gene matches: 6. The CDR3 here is CAISGRGGPNTEAFF. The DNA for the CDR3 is TGTGCCATCAGTGGCAGGGGGGGCCCGAACACTGAAGCTTTCTTT.

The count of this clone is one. CDR3: CASSYKRWTEAFF. The CDR3 DNA sequence: TGTGCCAGCAGTTATAAAAGGTGGACTGAAGCTTTCTTT. The chain links TRBV6-5 to TRBJ1-1; no clear D gene. The germline V and J ends were trimmed by 3 bases and 5 bases, with 10 bases remaining between them. The CDR3 contains 13 residues. Germline V CDR1 and CDR2: MNHEY, SVGAGI.

The CDR3 nucleotides are TGTGCCAGCAGTCCGCTGGATCCAGGTACCGGGGAGCTGTTTTTT. Its protein is CASSPLDPGTGELFF. The chain has TRBV6-5 and TRBJ2-2; D uncertain. The CDR3 extends over 15 amino acids. In germline, CDR1 is MNHEY, CDR2 SVGAGI. Trimming removed 5 bases at V and 5 bases at J, with 15 bases between.

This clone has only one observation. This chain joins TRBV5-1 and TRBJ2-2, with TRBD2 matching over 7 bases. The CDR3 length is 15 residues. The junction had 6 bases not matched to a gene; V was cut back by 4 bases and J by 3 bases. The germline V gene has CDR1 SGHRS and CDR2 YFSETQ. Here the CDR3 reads CASSRGTIDTGELFF. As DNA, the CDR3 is TGCGCCAGCAGCCGGGGGACTATCGACACCGGGGAGCTGTTTTTT.

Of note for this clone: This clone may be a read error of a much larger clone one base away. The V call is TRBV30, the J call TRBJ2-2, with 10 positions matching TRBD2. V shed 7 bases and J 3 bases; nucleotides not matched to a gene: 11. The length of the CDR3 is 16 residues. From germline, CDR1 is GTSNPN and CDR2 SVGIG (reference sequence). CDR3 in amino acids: CAFDPGLACYTGELFF. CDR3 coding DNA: TGTGCCTTCGACCCGGGACTAGCGTGTTACACCGGGGAGCTGTTTTTT.

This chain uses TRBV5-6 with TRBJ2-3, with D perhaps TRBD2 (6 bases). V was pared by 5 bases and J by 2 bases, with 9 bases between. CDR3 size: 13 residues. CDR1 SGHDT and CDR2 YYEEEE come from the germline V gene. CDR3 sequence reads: CASSPGDTDTQYF. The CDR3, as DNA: TGTGCCAGCAGTCCGGGGGACACAGATACGCAGTATTTT.

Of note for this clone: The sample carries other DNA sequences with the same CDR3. The CDR3 DNA reads TGTGCCAGCAGCCGGGGACAAGGGGAGACCCAGTACTTC. It yields the protein CASSRGQGETQYF. The gene calls are TRBV7-3 and TRBJ2-5, with a weak D call TRBD1 (6 bases). The germline V and J ends were trimmed by 5 bases and 5 bases, with 12 bases remaining between them. Per germline, CDR1 SGHTA and CDR2 FQGTGA. CDR3 length: 13 residues.

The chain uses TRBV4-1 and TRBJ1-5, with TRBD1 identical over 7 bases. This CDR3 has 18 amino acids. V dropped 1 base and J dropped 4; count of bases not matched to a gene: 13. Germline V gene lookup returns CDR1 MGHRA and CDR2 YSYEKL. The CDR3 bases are TGCGCCAGCAGCCAAGTTGAGACCGGGACAGCCGTGAATCAGCCCCAGCATTTT. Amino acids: CASSQVETGTAVNQPQHF.

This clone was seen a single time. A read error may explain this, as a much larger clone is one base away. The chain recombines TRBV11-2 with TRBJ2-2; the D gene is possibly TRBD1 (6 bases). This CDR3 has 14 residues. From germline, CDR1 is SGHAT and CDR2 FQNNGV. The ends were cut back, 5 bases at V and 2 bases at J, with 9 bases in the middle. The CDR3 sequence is CASSPQGNTGELFF. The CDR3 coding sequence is TGTGCCAGCAGCCCACAGGGAAACACCGGGGAGCTGTTTTTT.

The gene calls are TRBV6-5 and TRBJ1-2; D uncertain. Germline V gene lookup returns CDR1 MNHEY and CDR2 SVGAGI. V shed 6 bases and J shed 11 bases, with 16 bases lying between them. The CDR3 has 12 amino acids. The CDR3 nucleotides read TGTGCCAGCAGAACCCCCTTGGGAGATTACACCTTC. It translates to CASRTPLGDYTF.

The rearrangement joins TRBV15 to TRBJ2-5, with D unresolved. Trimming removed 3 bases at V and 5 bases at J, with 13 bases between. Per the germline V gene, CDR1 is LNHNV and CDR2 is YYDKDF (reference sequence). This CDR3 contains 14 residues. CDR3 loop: CATSSFRMSETQYF. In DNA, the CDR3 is TGTGCCACCAGCAGTTTTCGGATGTCGGAGACCCAGTACTTC.

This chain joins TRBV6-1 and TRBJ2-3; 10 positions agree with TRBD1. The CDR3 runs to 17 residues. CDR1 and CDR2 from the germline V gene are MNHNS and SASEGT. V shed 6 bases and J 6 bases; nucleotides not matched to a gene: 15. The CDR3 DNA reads TGTGCCAGCAGGGAACTGGCGGGACAGGGGTCGGCGGATACGCAGTATTTT. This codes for CASRELAGQGSADTQYF.

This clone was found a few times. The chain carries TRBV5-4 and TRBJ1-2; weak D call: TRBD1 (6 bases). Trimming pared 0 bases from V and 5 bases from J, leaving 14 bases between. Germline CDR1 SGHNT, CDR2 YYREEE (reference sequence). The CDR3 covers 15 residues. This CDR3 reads CASSLGRGPGYGYTF. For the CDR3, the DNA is TGTGCCAGCAGCTTGGGGCGGGGGCCGGGATATGGCTACACCTTC.

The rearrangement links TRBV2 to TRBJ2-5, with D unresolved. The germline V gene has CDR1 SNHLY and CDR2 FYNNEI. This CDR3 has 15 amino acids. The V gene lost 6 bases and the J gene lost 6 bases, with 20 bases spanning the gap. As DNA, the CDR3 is TGTGCCAGCAGCGAGACGGATGGTCTCGGAAAGACCCAGTACTTC. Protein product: CASSETDGLGKTQYF.

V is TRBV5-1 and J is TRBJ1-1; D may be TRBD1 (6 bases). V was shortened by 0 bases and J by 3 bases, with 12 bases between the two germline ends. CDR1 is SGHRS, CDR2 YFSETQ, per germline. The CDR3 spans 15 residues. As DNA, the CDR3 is TGCGCCAGCAGCTTGGACGGGGGGCATTACACTGAAGCTTTCTTT. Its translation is CASSLDGGHYTEAFF.

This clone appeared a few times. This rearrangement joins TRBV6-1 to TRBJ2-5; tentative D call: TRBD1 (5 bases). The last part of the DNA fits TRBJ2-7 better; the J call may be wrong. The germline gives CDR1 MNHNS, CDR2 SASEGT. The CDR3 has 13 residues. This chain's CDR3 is CASSGRTTFEQYF. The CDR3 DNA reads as TGTGCCAGCAGTGGCAGGACAACTTTCGAGCAGTACTTC.